The 8 T cell receptor beta chains below come from one sample, sequenced in a study of cytomegalovirus exposure and HLA in healthy donors. PCR used 60 Vbeta primers and 13 Jbeta primers. Method: immunoSEQ multiplex PCR; TCRdb's copy keeps in-frame clones and lacks some. This table holds roughly 150,000 clones, 65% to 85% found once. What was sequenced was PBMCs. The receptors were gathered from a male donor in good health and CMV-seronegative.

V gene TRBV11-3 combines with J gene TRBJ2-7, with a weak D call TRBD1 (6 bases). V lost 2 bases and J 3 bases, leaving 8 bases between the germline ends. The CDR3 contains 13 residues. Germline CDR1 reads SGHNT; CDR2 reads YENEEA. The CDR3 protein is CASSLSQGYEQYF. The CDR3 coding sequence is TGTGCCAGCAGCTTATCACAGGGCTACGAGCAGTACTTC. The full variable domain, in which reference TRBV11-3 and TRBJ2-7 provide the parts outside the CDR3, is EAGVVQSPRYKIIEKKQPVAFWCNPISGHNTLYWYLQNLGQGPELLIRYENEEAVDDSQLPKDRFSAERLKGVDSTLKIQPAELGDSAVYLCASSLSQGYEQYFGPGTRLTVT.

The rearrangement uses TRBV7-2 and TRBJ2-1; the match to TRBD2 covers 7 bases. CDR1 SGHTA and CDR2 FQGNSA come from the germline V gene. This CDR3 has 15 amino acids. Trimming took 2 bases from V and 4 from J; bases not matched to a gene: 5. The CDR3 DNA reads TGTGCCAGCAGCTTACTTGCGGGAGTGTACAATGAGCAGTTCTTC. Translating gives CASSLLAGVYNEQFF.

The chain uses TRBV4-3 and TRBJ2-2; D is ambiguous. The CDR3 spans 14 residues. V dropped 1 base and J dropped 2 bases, with 5 bases sitting between them. Germline CDR1 LGHNA, CDR2 YSLEER. CDR3 loop: CASSQVRNTGELFF. CDR3 nucleotide sequence: TGCGCCAGCAGCCAAGTTCGTAACACCGGGGAGCTGTTTTTT.

V usage is TRBV27 and J usage is TRBJ2-7, with TRBD2 as a possible D gene (6 bases). The CDR3 contains 15 residues. The V and J ends lost 5 bases and 3 bases respectively, with 17 bases between them. Germline V gene lookup returns CDR1 MNHEY and CDR2 SMNVEV (reference sequence). CDR3 sequence: CASSTLAGYNYEQYF. In nucleotides, the CDR3 is TGTGCCAGCAGTACCCTGGCGGGGTACAACTACGAGCAGTACTTC.

This chain links TRBV28 with TRBJ2-1; D gene uncertain. V lost 8 bases, J lost 1 base, and 15 bases lay in between. There are 15 residues in the CDR3. CDR1 and CDR2 (germline): MDHEN, SYDVKM. This chain's CDR3 is CASGYSRRSYNEQFF. The CDR3 DNA reads TGTGCCAGCGGTTATTCTAGACGGTCCTACAATGAGCAGTTCTTC.

The chain links TRBV6-5 to TRBJ2-7; possibly TRBD1 for D (6 bases). Germline lookup yields CDR1 MNHEY and CDR2 SVGAGI. The ends were cut back, 3 bases at V and 1 base at J, with 13 bases in the middle. This CDR3 spans 15 amino acids. The CDR3 spells CASSYQEGGSYEQYF. The DNA for the CDR3 is TGTGCCAGCAGTTATCAGGAAGGGGGATCCTACGAGCAGTACTTC.

The chain recombines TRBV13 with TRBJ2-4; 8 nucleotides line up with TRBD1. Germline V gives CDR1 PRHDT, CDR2 FYEKMQ (reference sequence). The CDR3 length is 12 residues. With V trimmed by 0 bases and J by 13 bases, 2 bases remained unmatched. The CDR3 region is CASSLGRQGQYF. CDR3 coding DNA: TGTGCCAGCAGCTTAGGCCGACAGGGGCAGTACTTC.

The CDR3 is CASRPRRDSLTEAFF. CDR3 nucleotide sequence: TGTGCCAGCAGGCCCCGCCGGGACAGCCTCACTGAAGCTTTCTTT. The V gene is TRBV6-5, the J gene TRBJ1-1; 7 bases align to TRBD1. This CDR3 comprises 15 residues. J lost 4 bases, V lost 6 bases, and 11 bases had no gene match. CDR1 and CDR2 from the germline V gene are MNHEY and SVGAGI.